This T cell receptor beta chain was sequenced in a study of Graves' ophthalmopathy and Graves' hyperthyroidism. For the study at large: At initial diagnosis, peripheral blood was obtained, and this preceded any treatment. General study results and limits: Blood also carried most expanded thyroid clonotypes exceeding 0.001 frequency.

Researchers took RNA transcripts and amplified TCR beta CDR3 regions from them. HTBI-primed first-round RT-PCR preceded second-round multiplex PCR. In TCRdb, the multiplex PCR reads were re-called with MiXCR into one record per CDR3 protein. The sample has 600,000 to 650,000 distinct CDR3 sequences, over 20% seen once. The term stable hyperthyroidism indicated an absence of ophthalmopathy within 18 months of follow-up. The diagnosis combined clinical symptoms, thyroxine, TRAb, thyroid ultrasound and orbital computed tomography scans. This clonotype has ten or more counts. Its antigen is undetermined. Sequencing used peripheral blood. The receptor's source is a woman aged 18-29 years with stable Graves' hyperthyroidism. Some clones in this sample may be carry-over from other donors' samples.

CDR3 in amino acids: CASSPGHNQPQHF. CDR3 sequence (DNA): TGTGCCAGCAGCCCGGGACACAATCAGCCCCAGCATTTT. The chain uses TRBV6-1 and TRBJ1-5; maybe TRBD1 (6 bases). Germline V CDR1 and CDR2: MNHNS, SASEGT. This CDR3 contains 13 residues. Trimming took 6 bases from V and 3 from J, leaving 9 bases between them.